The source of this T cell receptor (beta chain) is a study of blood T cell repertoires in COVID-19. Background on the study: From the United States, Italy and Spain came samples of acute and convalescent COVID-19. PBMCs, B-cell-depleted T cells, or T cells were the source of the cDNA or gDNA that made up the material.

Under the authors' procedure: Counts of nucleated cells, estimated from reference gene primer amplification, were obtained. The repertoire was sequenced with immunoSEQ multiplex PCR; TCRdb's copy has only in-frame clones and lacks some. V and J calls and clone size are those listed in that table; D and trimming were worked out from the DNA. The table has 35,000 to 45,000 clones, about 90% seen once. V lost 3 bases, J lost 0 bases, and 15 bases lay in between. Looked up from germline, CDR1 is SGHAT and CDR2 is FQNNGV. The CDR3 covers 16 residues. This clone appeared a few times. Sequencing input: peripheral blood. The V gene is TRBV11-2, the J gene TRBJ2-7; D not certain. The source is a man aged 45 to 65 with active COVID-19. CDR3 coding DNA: TGTGCCAGCAGCTTTACTTCCTTTCTAAGCTCCTACGAGCAGTACTTC. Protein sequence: CASSFTSFLSSYEQYF. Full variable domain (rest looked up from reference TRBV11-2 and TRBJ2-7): EAGVAQSPRYKIIEKRQSVAFWCNPISGHATLYWYQQILGQGPKLLIQFQNNGVVDDSQLPKDRFSAERLKGVDSTLKIQPAKLEDSAVYLCASSFTSFLSSYEQYFGPGTRLTVT.